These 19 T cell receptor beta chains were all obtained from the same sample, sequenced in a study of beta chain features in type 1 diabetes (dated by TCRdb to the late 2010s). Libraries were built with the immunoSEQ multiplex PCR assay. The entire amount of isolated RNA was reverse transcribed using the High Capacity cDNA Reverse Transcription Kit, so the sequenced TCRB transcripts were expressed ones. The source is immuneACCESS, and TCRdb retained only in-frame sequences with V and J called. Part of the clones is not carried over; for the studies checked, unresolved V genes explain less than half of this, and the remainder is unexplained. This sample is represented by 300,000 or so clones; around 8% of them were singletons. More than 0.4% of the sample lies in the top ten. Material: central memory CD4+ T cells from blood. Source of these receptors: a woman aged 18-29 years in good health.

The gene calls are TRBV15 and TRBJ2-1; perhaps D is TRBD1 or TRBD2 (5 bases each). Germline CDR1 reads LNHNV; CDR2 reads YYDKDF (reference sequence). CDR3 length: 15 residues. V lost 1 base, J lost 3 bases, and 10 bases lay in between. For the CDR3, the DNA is TGTGCCACCAGCAGAGCAGGGACCCACTACAATGAGCAGTTCTTC. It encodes CATSRAGTHYNEQFF.

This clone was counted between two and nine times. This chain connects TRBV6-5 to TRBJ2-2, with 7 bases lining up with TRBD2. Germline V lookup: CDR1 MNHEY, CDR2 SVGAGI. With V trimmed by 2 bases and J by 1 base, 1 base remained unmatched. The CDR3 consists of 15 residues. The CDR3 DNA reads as TGTGCCAGCAGTTACCGCGGGGGGAACACCGGGGAGCTGTTTTTT. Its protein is CASSYRGGNTGELFF.

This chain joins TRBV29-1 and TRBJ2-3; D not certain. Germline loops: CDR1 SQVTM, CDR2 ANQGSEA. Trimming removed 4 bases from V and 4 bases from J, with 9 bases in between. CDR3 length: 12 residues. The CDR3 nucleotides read TGCAGCGTTGGTATGGGGTCAGATACGCAGTATTTT. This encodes CSVGMGSDTQYF.

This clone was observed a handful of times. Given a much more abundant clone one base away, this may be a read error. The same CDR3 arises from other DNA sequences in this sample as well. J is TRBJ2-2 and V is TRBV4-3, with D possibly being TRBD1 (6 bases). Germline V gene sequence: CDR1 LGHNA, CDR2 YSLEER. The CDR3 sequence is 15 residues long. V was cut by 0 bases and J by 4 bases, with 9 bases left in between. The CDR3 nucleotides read TGCGCCAGCAGCCAAGACCAGGGGAGCACCGGGGAGCTGTTTTTT. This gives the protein CASSQDQGSTGELFF.

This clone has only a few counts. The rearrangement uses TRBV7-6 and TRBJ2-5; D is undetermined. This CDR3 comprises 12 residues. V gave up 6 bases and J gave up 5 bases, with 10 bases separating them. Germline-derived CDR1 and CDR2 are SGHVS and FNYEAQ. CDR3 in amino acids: CASSPTSETQYF. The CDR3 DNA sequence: TGTGCCAGCAGTCCCACGTCGGAGACCCAGTACTTC.

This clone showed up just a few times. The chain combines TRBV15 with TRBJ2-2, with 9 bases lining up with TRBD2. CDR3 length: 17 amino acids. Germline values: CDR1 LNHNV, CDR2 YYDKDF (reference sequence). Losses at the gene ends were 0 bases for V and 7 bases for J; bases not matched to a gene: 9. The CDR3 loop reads CATSRDKYLAGFGELFF. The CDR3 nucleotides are TGTGCCACCAGCAGAGATAAATACCTAGCGGGATTCGGGGAGCTGTTTTTT.

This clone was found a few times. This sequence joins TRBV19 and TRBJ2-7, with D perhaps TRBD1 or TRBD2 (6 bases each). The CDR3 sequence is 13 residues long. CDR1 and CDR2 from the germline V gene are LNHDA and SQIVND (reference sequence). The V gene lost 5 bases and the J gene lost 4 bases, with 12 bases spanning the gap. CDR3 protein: CASSVTGRYEQYF. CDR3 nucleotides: TGTGCCAGTAGTGTAACAGGGAGGTACGAGCAGTACTTC.

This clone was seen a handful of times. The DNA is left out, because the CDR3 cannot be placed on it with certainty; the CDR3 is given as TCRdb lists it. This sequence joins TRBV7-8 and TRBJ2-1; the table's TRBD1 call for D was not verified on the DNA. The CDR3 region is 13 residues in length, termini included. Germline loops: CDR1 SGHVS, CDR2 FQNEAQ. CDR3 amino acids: CASSLVGAGSSVF.

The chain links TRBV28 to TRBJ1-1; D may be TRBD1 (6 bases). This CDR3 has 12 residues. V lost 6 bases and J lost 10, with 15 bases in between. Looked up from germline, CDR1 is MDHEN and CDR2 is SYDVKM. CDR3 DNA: TGTGCCAGCAGACGTGAGGGGGTACGAGCTTTCTTT. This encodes CASRREGVRAFF.

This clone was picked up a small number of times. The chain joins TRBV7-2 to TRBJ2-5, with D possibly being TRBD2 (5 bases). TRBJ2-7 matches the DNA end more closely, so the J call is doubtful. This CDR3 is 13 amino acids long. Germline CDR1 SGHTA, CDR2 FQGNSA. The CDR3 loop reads CASSLEAGYEQYF. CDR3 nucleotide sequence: TGTGCCAGCAGCTTAGAGGCGGGCTACGAGCAGTACTTC.

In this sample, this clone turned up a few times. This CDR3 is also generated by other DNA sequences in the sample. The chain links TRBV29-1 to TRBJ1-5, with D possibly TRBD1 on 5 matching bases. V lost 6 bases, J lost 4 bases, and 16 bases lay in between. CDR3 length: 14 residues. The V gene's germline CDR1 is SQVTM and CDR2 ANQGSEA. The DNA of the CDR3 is TGCAGCGTGGCCCTCGGGGGAGCAAATCAGCCCCAGCATTTT. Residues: CSVALGGANQPQHF.

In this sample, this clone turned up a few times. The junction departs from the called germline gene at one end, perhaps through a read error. The CDR3 DNA follows: TGTGCCAGAAGGGGGACGGACCTCTCCTTC. Protein: CARRGTDLSF. The chain recombines TRBV2 with TRBJ1-2, with D tentatively TRBD1 (6 bases). CDR3 size: 10 residues. The germline V gene has CDR1 SNHLY and CDR2 FYNNEI.

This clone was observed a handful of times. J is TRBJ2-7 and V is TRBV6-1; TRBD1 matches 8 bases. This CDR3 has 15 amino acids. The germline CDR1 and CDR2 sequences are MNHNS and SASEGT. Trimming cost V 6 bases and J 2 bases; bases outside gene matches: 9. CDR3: CASSLMTGVTYEQYF. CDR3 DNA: TGTGCCAGCAGCCTGATGACAGGGGTTACCTACGAGCAGTACTTC.

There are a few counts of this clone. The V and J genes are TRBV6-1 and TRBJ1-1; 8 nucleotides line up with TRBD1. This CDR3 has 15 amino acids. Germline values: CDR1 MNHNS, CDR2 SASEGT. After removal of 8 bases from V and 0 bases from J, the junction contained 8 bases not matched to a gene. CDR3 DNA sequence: TGTGCCAGCTGCAGGGGGGACAGGATGAACACTGAAGCTTTCTTT. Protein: CASCRGDRMNTEAFF.

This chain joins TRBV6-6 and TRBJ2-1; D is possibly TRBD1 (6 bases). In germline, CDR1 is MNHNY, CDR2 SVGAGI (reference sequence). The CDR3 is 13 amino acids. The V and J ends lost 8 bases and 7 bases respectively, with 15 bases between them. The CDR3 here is CASRGGRPNEQFF. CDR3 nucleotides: TGTGCCAGCCGTGGGGGCAGACCTAATGAGCAGTTCTTC.

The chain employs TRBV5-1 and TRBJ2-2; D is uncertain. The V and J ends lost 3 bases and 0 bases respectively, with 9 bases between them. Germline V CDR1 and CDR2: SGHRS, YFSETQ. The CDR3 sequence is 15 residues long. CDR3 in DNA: TGCGCCAGCAGCTGGCAGGCAACGAACACCGGGGAGCTGTTTTTT. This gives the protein CASSWQATNTGELFF.

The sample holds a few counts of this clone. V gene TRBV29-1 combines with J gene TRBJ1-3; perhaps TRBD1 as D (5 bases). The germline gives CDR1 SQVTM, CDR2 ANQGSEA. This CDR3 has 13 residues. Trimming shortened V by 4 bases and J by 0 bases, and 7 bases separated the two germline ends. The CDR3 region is CSVGGNSGNTIYF. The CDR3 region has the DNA TGCAGCGTTGGGGGGAACTCTGGAAACACCATATATTTT.

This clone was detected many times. The CDR3 reads CASSLDGYGYTF. As DNA, the CDR3 is TGTGCCAGCAGCTTAGACGGCTATGGCTACACCTTC. This rearrangement joins TRBV7-2 to TRBJ1-2; no reliable D call. Trimming cost V 1 base and J 4 bases, with 4 bases left between them. Germline CDR1 reads SGHTA; CDR2 reads FQGNSA. This CDR3 is built from 12 residues. The variable domain in full, with the rest retrieved from reference TRBV7-2 and TRBJ1-2, is GAGVSQSPSNKVTEKGKDVELRCDPISGHTALYWYRQSLGQGLEFLIYFQGNSAPDKSGLPSDRFSAERTGGSVSTLTIQRTQQEDSAVYLCASSLDGYGYTFGSGTRLTVV.

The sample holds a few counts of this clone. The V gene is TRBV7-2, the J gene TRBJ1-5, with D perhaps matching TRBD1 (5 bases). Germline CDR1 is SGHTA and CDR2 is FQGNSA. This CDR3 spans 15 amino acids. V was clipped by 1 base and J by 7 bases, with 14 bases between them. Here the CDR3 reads CASSLGRVQGQPQHF. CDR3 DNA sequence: TGTGCCAGCAGCTTAGGCAGGGTGCAAGGCCAGCCCCAGCATTTT.